The clone carrying this T cell receptor (beta chain) was counted at least ten times. The junction had 7 bases not matched to a gene; V was cut back by 7 bases and J by 2 bases. This CDR3 has 15 amino acids. The germline gives CDR1 MNHEY, CDR2 SVGAGI. Treatment defined: skin biopsy from PPD injection site in Mantoux-positive individual. A UMI-containing oligonucleotide was joined by 3' ligation to the TCR cDNA template. Amplification of ligated cDNA took four PCR rounds with SP2 and nested alpha and beta constant primers. TCRdb redid the calling of the UMI-ligation and nested PCR reads with MiXCR, one entry per CDR3 protein. The sample holds fewer than 35,000 distinct CDR3 sequences, more than 6.5% seen once. These data are taken from a study of naive and memory T cell subsets.

This receptor was taken from an adult in good health. This chain uses TRBV6-5 with TRBJ1-3, with 8 bases identical to TRBD1. The source was skin, collected from a tuberculin skin test site. DNA for the CDR3: TGTGCCAGCACTCGGACAGGGAGGGCTGGAAACACCATATATTTT. This gives the protein CASTRTGRAGNTIYF.